Described below is a single T cell receptor (beta chain) sequence and its context. These data are taken from a study of cytomegalovirus exposure and HLA in healthy donors. Some clones are missing from TCRdb's copy, which holds only in-frame ones; the method was immunoSEQ multiplex PCR. In the table there are some 73,000 clones, about 87% of which are singletons. The junction had 4 bases not matched to a gene; V was cut back by 0 bases and J by 6 bases. From germline, CDR1 is SGDLS and CDR2 YYNGEE. The CDR3 sequence is 14 residues long. V gene TRBV9 combines with J gene TRBJ2-7, with 9 bases matching TRBD2. Sequences were obtained from PBMCs. The receptor was isolated from a woman younger than 30 in good health and CMV-seropositive. The CDR3 here is CASSVGAGGPEQYF. The CDR3 region has the DNA TGTGCCAGCAGCGTAGGGGCGGGAGGGCCCGAGCAGTACTTC.